Each of the 3 T cell receptor beta chains below was sequenced from the same sample in a study of blood T cells in healthy people across ages. Sample-barcoded 5' priming and a J-beta primer mix drove a second PCR of about 7 to 12 cycles. MiXCR, applied by TCRdb to the 5' RACE reads, yields one record per CDR3 protein. The sample has a few hundred thousand distinct CDR3 sequences, approximately 52% seen once; the top ten hold about 54%. The sample taken for sequencing was blood. Every receptor here comes from a man in his fifties or sixties in good health.

As concerns this clonotype: A read error may explain this, as a much larger clone is one base away. The rearrangement links TRBV2 to TRBJ1-5, with D perhaps matching TRBD1 (6 bases). This CDR3 is built from 14 residues. With 6 bases removed from V and 7 bases from J, the gap between germline ends came to 16 bases. Looked up from germline, CDR1 is SNHLY and CDR2 is FYNNEI. This CDR3 reads CASRERGDRQPQHF. The CDR3 DNA follows: TGTGCCAGCAGGGAAAGGGGGGATAGGCAGCCCCAGCATTTT.

The chain combines TRBV27 with TRBJ1-4, with unresolved D. Germline V gene lookup returns CDR1 MNHEY and CDR2 SMNVEV (reference sequence). This CDR3 comprises 14 residues. V was trimmed by 5 bases and J by 4 bases, leaving 11 bases between them. CDR3 residues: CASSVSSHNEKLFF. The DNA of the CDR3 is TGTGCCAGCAGTGTCTCTTCTCATAATGAAAAACTGTTTTTT.

This clonotype was detected only a few times. The chain uses TRBV29-1 and TRBJ1-1, with TRBD1 matching 9 bases. Germline V CDR1 and CDR2: SQVTM, ANQGSEA. The CDR3 covers 13 residues. V lost 7 bases to trimming and J lost 6 bases; unmatched junction nucleotides: 9. CDR3 region: CSAPGTGRSEAFF. CDR3 coding DNA: TGCAGCGCCCCCGGGACAGGGAGGTCTGAAGCTTTCTTT.